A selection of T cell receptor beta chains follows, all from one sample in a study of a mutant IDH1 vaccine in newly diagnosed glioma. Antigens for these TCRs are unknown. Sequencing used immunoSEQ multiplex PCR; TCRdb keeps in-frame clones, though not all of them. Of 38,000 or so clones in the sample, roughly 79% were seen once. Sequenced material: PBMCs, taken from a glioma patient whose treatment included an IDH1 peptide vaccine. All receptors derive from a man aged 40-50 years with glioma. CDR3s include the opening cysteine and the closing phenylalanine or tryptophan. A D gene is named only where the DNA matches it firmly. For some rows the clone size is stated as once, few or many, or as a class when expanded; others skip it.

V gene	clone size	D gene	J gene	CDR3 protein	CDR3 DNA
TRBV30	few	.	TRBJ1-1	CAWSVEGTEAFF	TGTGCCTGGAGTGTAGAGGGCACTGAAGCTTTCTTT
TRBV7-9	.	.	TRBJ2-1	CASSLPENNEQFF	TGTGCCAGCAGCTTGCCAGAAAACAATGAGCAGTTCTTC
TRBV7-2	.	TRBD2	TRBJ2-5	CASSTGTSVGTQYF	TGTGCCAGCAGTACCGGGACTAGCGTTGGGACCCAGTACTTC
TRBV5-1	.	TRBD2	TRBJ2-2	CASSLGSSGVNTGELFF	TGCGCCAGCAGCTTAGGGAGTAGCGGGGTAAACACCGGGGAGCTGTTTTTT
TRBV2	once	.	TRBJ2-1	CASSEARASYNEQFF	TGTGCCAGCAGTGAAGCGCGGGCCTCCTACAATGAGCAGTTCTTC
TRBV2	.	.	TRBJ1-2	CASSEAPGAYGYTF	TGTGCCAGCAGTGAGGCCCCGGGGGCCTATGGCTACACCTTC
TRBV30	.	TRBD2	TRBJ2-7	CAWRDALGRALYEQYF	TGTGCCTGGAGGGATGCCCTCGGGAGGGCACTTTACGAGCAGTACTTC
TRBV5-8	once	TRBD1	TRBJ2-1	CASSTGGLFDEQFF	TGTGCCAGCTCGACAGGGGGCTTGTTTGATGAGCAGTTCTTC
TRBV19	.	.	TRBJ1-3	CASSIAGSGNTIYF	TGTGCCAGTAGTATAGCCGGCTCTGGAAACACCATATATTTT
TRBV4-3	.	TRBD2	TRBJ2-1	CASSQDLGTSRNEQFF	TGCGCCAGCAGCCAAGATCTGGGGACTAGTAGGAATGAGCAGTTCTTC
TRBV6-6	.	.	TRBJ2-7	CASSYLHEQYF	TGTGCCAGCAGTTACCTCCACGAGCAGTACTTC
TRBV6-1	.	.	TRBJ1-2	CASSVEGRAAPIYGYTF	TGTGCCAGCAGTGTGGAAGGCAGGGCGGCTCCCATCTATGGCTACACCTTC
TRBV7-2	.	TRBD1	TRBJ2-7	CASSIRDSFRGSYEQYF	TGTGCCAGCAGCATCCGGGACAGCTTCCGAGGGTCCTACGAGCAGTACTTC
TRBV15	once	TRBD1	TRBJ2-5	CATSSRDSEETQYF	TGTGCCACCAGCAGCCGGGACAGCGAGGAGACCCAGTACTTC
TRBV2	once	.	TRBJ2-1	CASSDRGAIDEQFF	TGTGCCAGCAGTGACCGGGGGGCCATCGATGAGCAGTTCTTC
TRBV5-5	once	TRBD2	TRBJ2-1	CASSQLAGVGEQFF	TGTGCCAGCAGCCAACTAGCGGGAGTTGGTGAGCAGTTCTTC
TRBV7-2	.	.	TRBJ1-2	CASSSSTGSNYGYTF	TGTGCCAGCAGCTCCTCAACAGGGTCTAACTATGGCTACACCTTC
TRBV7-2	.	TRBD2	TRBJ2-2	CASSLAVAGGNTGELFF	TGTGCCAGCAGCTTAGCGGTAGCGGGAGGCAACACCGGGGAGCTGTTTTTT
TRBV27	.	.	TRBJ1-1	CASSLGRFAEAFF	TGTGCCAGCAGCCTCGGACGGTTCGCTGAAGCTTTCTTT
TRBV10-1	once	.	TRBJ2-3	CASKGRAVTDTQYF	TGCGCCAGCAAAGGCCGGGCGGTCACAGATACGCAGTATTTT
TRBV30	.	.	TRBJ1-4	CAWSVRAGQEKLFF	TGTGCCTGGAGTGTACGGGCAGGGCAAGAAAAACTGTTTTTT
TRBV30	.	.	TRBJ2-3	CAWSVGEDTQYF	TGTGCCTGGAGTGTGGGGGAAGATACGCAGTATTTT
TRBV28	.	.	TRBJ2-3	CASMGGLTDTQYF	TGTGCCAGCATGGGGGGGCTCACAGATACGCAGTATTTT
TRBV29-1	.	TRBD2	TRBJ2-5	CSVTSGIGLGTQYF	TGCAGCGTGACTAGCGGGATTGGGCTTGGGACCCAGTACTTC
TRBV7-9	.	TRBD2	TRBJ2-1	CASSARLAGRSYNEQFF	TGTGCCAGCAGCGCTCGACTAGCGGGGCGCTCCTACAATGAGCAGTTCTTC